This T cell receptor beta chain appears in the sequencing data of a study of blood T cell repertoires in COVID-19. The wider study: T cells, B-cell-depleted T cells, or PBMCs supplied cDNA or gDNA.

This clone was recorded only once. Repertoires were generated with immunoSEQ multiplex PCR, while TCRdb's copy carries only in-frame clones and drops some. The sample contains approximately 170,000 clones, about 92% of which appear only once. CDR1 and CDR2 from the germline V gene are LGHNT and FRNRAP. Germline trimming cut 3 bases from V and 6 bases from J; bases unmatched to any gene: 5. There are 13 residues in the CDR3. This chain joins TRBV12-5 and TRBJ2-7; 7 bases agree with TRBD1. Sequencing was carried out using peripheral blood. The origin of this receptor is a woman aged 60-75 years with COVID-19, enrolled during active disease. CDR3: CASGFADRREQYF. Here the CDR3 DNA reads TGTGCTAGTGGTTTTGCGGACAGGCGCGAGCAGTACTTC.